This is a list of T cell receptor beta chains from one sample in a study of T cell responses to AZD1222 COVID-19 vaccine. Method: immunoSEQ multiplex PCR; TCRdb's copy keeps in-frame clones and lacks some. The sample carries 140,000 to 150,000 clones, 70% to 90% recorded once. The starting material was peripheral blood, obtained on day 0 of AZD1222 vaccination. These receptors were taken from an adult in good health. CDR3s include the opening cysteine and the closing phenylalanine or tryptophan. A D gene is named only where the DNA matches it firmly. The size entry is marked missing in some rows and otherwise reads once, few, many or a size class.

J: TRBJ1-1
size: NA
V: TRBV9
D: TRBD1
DNA: TGTGCCAGCAGCGTGGGGACAGGGGCCAACACTGAAGCTTTCTTT
CDR3: CASSVGTGANTEAFF

J: TRBJ1-1
size: NA
V: TRBV19
D: NA
DNA: TGTGCCAGTAGTACCCCGGCCCGCTCCCAGGGCACTGAAGCTTTCTTT
CDR3: CASSTPARSQGTEAFF

J: TRBJ2-5
size: NA
V: TRBV7-8
D: NA
DNA: TGTGCCAGCAGCTTAAATATCCGGGGGCCTCAAGAGACCCAGTACTTC
CDR3: CASSLNIRGPQETQYF

J: TRBJ1-5
size: NA
V: TRBV5-6
D: NA
DNA: TGTGCCAGCAGCTTGCGAGGGACTCGGTATAGCAATCAGCCCCAGCATTTT
CDR3: CASSLRGTRYSNQPQHF

J: TRBJ2-7
size: NA
V: TRBV7-6
D: TRBD2
DNA: TGTGCCAGCAGCACTAGCGGGACAACCTACGAGCAGTACTTC
CDR3: CASSTSGTTYEQYF

J: TRBJ2-7
size: NA
V: TRBV19
D: NA
DNA: TGTGCCAGTAGTATACCCGGTTACGAGCAGTACTTC
CDR3: CASSIPGYEQYF

J: TRBJ1-2
size: once
V: TRBV19
D: NA
DNA: TGTGCCAGTAGTATGGGACCGCCTAACTATGGCTACACCTTC
CDR3: CASSMGPPNYGYTF

J: TRBJ1-2
size: few
V: TRBV28
D: NA
DNA: TGTGCCAGCTCCAGTTACGAGGGAAGGTTGACTAACTATGGCTACACCTTC
CDR3: CASSSYEGRLTNYGYTF

J: TRBJ2-1
size: NA
V: TRBV27
D: NA
DNA: TGTGCCAGCAGAAGGGACGGACTGACTCAATCCTTACCATACAATGAGCAGTTCTTC
CDR3: CASRRDGLTQSLPYNEQFF

J: TRBJ2-7
size: NA
V: TRBV3-1/TRBV3-2
D: TRBD2
DNA: TGTGCCAGCAGCACCGGGGACTACCGCTGGGAGCAGTACTTC
CDR3: CASSTGDYRWEQYF

J: TRBJ1-6
size: NA
V: TRBV5-6
D: NA
DNA: TGTGCCAGCAGCTTGGGTGGGGGAAATTCACCCCTCCACTTT
CDR3: CASSLGGGNSPLHF

J: TRBJ2-3
size: NA
V: TRBV7-7
D: NA
DNA: TGTGCCAGCAGCTTCGGCCCGGGGTTGGGGGCAACAGATACGCAGTATTTT
CDR3: CASSFGPGLGATDTQYF

J: TRBJ2-3
size: NA
V: TRBV19
D: TRBD2
DNA: TGTGCCAGTAGTATTTTCAGGGCTAGCGGGCCACGAGATACGCAGTATTTT
CDR3: CASSIFRASGPRDTQYF

J: TRBJ2-1
size: NA
V: TRBV24-1
D: NA
DNA: TGTGCCACTAACCAGGGGCAGACCTACAATGAGCAGTTCTTC
CDR3: CATNQGQTYNEQFF

J: TRBJ1-1
size: NA
V: TRBV7-8
D: NA
DNA: TGTGCCAGCAGCTTAGAGGGGCAGGCTGAAGCTTTCTTT
CDR3: CASSLEGQAEAFF

J: TRBJ2-5
size: few
V: TRBV18
D: TRBD2
DNA: TGTGCCAGCTCTCCCCAACTAGCGGGGGAAGAGACCCAGTACTTC
CDR3: CASSPQLAGEETQYF

J: TRBJ1-4
size: NA
V: TRBV28
D: TRBD1
DNA: TGTGCCAGCAGTCCGACAGGGCGGCCTAATGAAAAACTGTTTTTT
CDR3: CASSPTGRPNEKLFF

J: TRBJ2-1
size: NA
V: TRBV2
D: TRBD2
DNA: TGTGCCAGCAGTAGGACTAGGGCCTACAATGAGCAGTTCTTC
CDR3: CASSRTRAYNEQFF

J: TRBJ1-5
size: NA
V: TRBV15
D: TRBD1
DNA: TGTGCCACCAGCAGAGATCAGGGGGAGCCCCAGCATTTT
CDR3: CATSRDQGEPQHF

J: TRBJ1-4
size: once
V: TRBV9
D: NA
DNA: TGTGCCAGCAGCGAGAGCTCCAGAACTAATGAAAAACTGTTTTTT
CDR3: CASSESSRTNEKLFF

J: TRBJ2-7
size: NA
V: TRBV3-1/TRBV3-2
D: TRBD2
DNA: TGTGCCAGCAGCCTTCCTAGCGGCCGCTCCTACGAGCAGTACTTC
CDR3: CASSLPSGRSYEQYF

J: TRBJ1-5
size: many
V: TRBV7-8
D: NA
DNA: TGTGCCAGCAGCGCCTTGACTCTACCGGAGGCCCAGCATTTT
CDR3: CASSALTLPEAQHF

J: TRBJ1-5
size: once
V: TRBV6-1
D: NA
DNA: TGTGCCAGCAGTAACAAAGGGGTCGACGGGGAGCATTTT
CDR3: CASSNKGVDGEHF

J: TRBJ1-5
size: NA
V: TRBV7-9
D: NA
DNA: TGTGCCAGCAGCGGCGGACAGAGCAATCAGCCCCAGCATTTT
CDR3: CASSGGQSNQPQHF

J: TRBJ1-1
size: NA
V: TRBV14
D: NA
DNA: TGTGCCAGCAGCCAAAGGAGTCGGGTGCGGGCTTTCTTT
CDR3: CASSQRSRVRAFF

J: TRBJ1-2
size: NA
V: TRBV6-5
D: NA
DNA: TGTGCCAGCAGTTACTCGGGCGGAAACTATGGCTACACCTTC
CDR3: CASSYSGGNYGYTF

J: TRBJ1-2
size: NA
V: TRBV3-1/TRBV3-2
D: NA
DNA: TGTGCCAGCAGCCCCCGCCGGGTACCCCCTAGCTATGGCTACACCTTC
CDR3: CASSPRRVPPSYGYTF

J: TRBJ2-7
size: NA
V: TRBV18
D: TRBD2
DNA: TGTGCCAGCTCACGTCGGGGGGGAGTTGGGTCCTACGAGCAGTACTTC
CDR3: CASSRRGGVGSYEQYF